These T cell receptor beta chains were read from a single sample in a study of T cells in Graves' hyperthyroidism and ophthalmopathy. In TCRdb, the multiplex PCR reads were re-called with MiXCR into one record per CDR3 protein. Of about 590,000 distinct CDR3 sequences detected, about 14% appear once; the ten largest clones hold roughly 6.9%. Sequenced: blood. These receptors all stem from a woman under 30 with Graves' ophthalmopathy. Each CDR3 is given with its conserved first and last residue. D genes are given only for firm matches. The size field is filled for only some rows; it gives once, few, many or a size class.

d_call,clone_size,j_call,v_call,cdr3_nt,cdr3_aa
TRBD2,many,TRBJ2-7,TRBV29-1,TGCAGCGTTACGGGAGGGAGCTCCTACGAGCAGTACTTC,CSVTGGSSYEQYF
NA,many,TRBJ2-3,TRBV5-1,TGCGCCAGCAGCTTGGCAGCAGCGAACACAGATACGCAGTATTTT,CASSLAAANTDTQYF
TRBD2,many,TRBJ2-1,TRBV12-3/TRBV12-4,TGTGCCAGCACCCTCCTTAGCGGGATCCTCTACAATGAGCAGTTCTTC,CASTLLSGILYNEQFF
NA,many,TRBJ2-7,TRBV7-8,TGTGCCAGCAGCCCCCCTGCCAACGAGCAGTACTTC,CASSPPANEQYF
TRBD1,NA,TRBJ1-1,TRBV30,TGTGCCTGGACCAGGGGGCGAGAGACTGAAGCTTTCTTT,CAWTRGRETEAFF
NA,NA,TRBJ2-2,TRBV7-3,TGTGCCAGCAGCTTAAGACAAACCGGGGAGCTGTTTTTT,CASSLRQTGELFF
NA,many,TRBJ2-7,TRBV20-1,TGCAGTGCTAGGGACTTTACCACCTACGAGCAGTACTTC,CSARDFTTYEQYF
TRBD2,few,TRBJ2-1,TRBV28,TGTGCCAGCAGGCTCCCCGGGACTAGTAGAGGGAGGGATGAGCAGTTCTTC,CASRLPGTSRGRDEQFF
NA,many,TRBJ2-2,TRBV19,TGTGCCAGTAGTATACAGGGGAACACCGGGGAGCTGTTTTTT,CASSIQGNTGELFF
TRBD2,few,TRBJ2-7,TRBV9,TGTGCCACCCCGAGGGAGCGGGAGGGCCTTAACTACGAGCAGTACTTC,CATPREREGLNYEQYF
TRBD2,many,TRBJ2-3,TRBV5-1,TGCGCCAGCAGCTTATGGGGACTAGCGGGCTGGGGGAACAGGTACACAGATACGCAGTATTTT,CASSLWGLAGWGNRYTDTQYF
NA,few,TRBJ2-6,TRBV7-6,TGTGCCAGCAGCCCAAGGGGTTTGGCCCTACTCTCTGGGGCCAACGTCCTGACTTTC,CASSPRGLALLSGANVLTF
NA,many,TRBJ2-7,TRBV15,TGTGCCACCAGCAGTGGAACCTCCTACGAGCAGTACTTC,CATSSGTSYEQYF
TRBD1,NA,TRBJ2-6,TRBV5-4,TGTGCCAGCAGCGACGGGACAGGAACTGGGGCCAACGTCCTGACTTTC,CASSDGTGTGANVLTF
TRBD2,many,TRBJ2-3,TRBV28,TGTGCCAGCAGTCCGGGACTAGCGGGAGTGACAGATACGCAGTATTTT,CASSPGLAGVTDTQYF
NA,many,TRBJ2-3,TRBV7-2,TGTGCCAGCAGCTTAATGGCGGGATTAACAGATACGCAGTATTTT,CASSLMAGLTDTQYF
NA,NA,TRBJ1-3,TRBV6-4,TGTGCCAGCGCCACACCCCAGGAGACTGGAAACACCATATATTTT,CASATPQETGNTIYF
TRBD1,few,TRBJ1-4,TRBV9,TGTGCCAGCAGCCGAGGACAGGGGATGGGAAAACTGTTTTTT,CASSRGQGMGKLFF
TRBD1,many,TRBJ1-4,TRBV27,TGTGCCAGCAGTTTCGACAGGGGAGGGAATGAAAAACTGTTTTTT,CASSFDRGGNEKLFF
TRBD1,NA,TRBJ1-2,TRBV15,TGTGCCACCAGCAGAGATCTGTCAGGACAGGGCGACTATGGCTACACCTTC,CATSRDLSGQGDYGYTF
NA,many,TRBJ2-7,TRBV18,TGTGCCAGCTCATATGGGGGCGGGAGTGCCTACGAGCAGTACTTC,CASSYGGGSAYEQYF
NA,many,TRBJ2-1,TRBV20-1,TGCAGTGCTAGAGGGAACGAACCCACCTACAATGAGCAGTTCTTC,CSARGNEPTYNEQFF
TRBD1,NA,TRBJ1-2,TRBV20-1,TGCAGTGCTAGAGAAGACAGGGAACGAGGCTACACCTTC,CSAREDRERGYTF
NA,NA,TRBJ1-1,TRBV7-9,TGTGCCGGCAGCTCGGGACACCGGAACACTGAAACTTTCTTT,CAGSSGHRNTETFF
NA,many,TRBJ2-7,TRBV7-6,TGTGCCAGCAGCCCCCTAGCCCCCCGGACTCTGAGCTCCTACGAGCAGTACTTC,CASSPLAPRTLSSYEQYF
NA,many,TRBJ2-1,TRBV13,TGTGCCAGCAGAGTGGGGAGCGGCTACAATGAGCAGTTCTTC,CASRVGSGYNEQFF
TRBD1,many,TRBJ2-7,TRBV4-3,TGCGCCAGCAGCCAAGTGGGGACAGGGTGGAACGAGCAGTACTTC,CASSQVGTGWNEQYF
TRBD2,many,TRBJ2-7,TRBV7-8,TGTGCCAGCAGCTTAGACCTAGCGGGCTTACCCTACGAGCAGTACTTC,CASSLDLAGLPYEQYF
TRBD1,many,TRBJ2-1,TRBV6-1,TGTGCCAGCAGTGAAATCGGGACAGGGGGCGGGAATGAGCAGTTCTTC,CASSEIGTGGGNEQFF